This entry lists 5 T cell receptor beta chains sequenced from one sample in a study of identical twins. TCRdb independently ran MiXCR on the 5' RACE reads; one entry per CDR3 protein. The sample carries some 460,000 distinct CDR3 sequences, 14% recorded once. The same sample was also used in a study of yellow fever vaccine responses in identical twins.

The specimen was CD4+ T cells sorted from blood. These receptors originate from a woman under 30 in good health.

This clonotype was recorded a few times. The chain's CDR3 is CASSASSDGTDTQYF. The CDR3 DNA sequence: TGTGCCAGCAGCGCATCTAGCGATGGCACAGATACGCAGTATTTT. The V and J genes are TRBV5-4 and TRBJ2-3; a weak D match, TRBD2 (6 bases). CDR1 SGHNT and CDR2 YYREEE come from the germline V gene (reference sequence). V lost 4 bases and J 1 base, leaving 13 bases between the germline ends. The CDR3 spans 15 residues.

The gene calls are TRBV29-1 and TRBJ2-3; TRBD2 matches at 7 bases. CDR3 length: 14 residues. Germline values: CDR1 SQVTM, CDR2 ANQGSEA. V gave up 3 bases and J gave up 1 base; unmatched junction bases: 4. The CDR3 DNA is TGCAGCGTTGAGAGGCTAGCGGGCACAGATACGCAGTATTTT. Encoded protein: CSVERLAGTDTQYF.

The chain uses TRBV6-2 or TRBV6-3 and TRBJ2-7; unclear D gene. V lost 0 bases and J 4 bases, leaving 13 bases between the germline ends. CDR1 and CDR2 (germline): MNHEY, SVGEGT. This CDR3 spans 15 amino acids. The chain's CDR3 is CASSYSITDTYEQYF. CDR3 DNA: TGTGCCAGCAGTTACTCGATCACGGATACTTACGAGCAGTACTTC.

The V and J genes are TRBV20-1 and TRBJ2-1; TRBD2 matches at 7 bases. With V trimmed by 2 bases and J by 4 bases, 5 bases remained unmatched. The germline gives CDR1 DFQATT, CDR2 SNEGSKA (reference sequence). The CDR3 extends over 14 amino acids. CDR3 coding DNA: TGCAGTGCTAGACAAAAGGGACTATACAATGAGCAGTTCTTC. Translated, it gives CSARQKGLYNEQFF.

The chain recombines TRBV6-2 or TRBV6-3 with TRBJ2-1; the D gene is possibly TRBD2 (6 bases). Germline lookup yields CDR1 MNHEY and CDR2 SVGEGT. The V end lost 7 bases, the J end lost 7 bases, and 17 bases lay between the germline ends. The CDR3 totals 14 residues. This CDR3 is CASIDSGTSNEQFF. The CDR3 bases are TGTGCCAGCATCGATTCCGGGACTTCAAATGAGCAGTTCTTC.